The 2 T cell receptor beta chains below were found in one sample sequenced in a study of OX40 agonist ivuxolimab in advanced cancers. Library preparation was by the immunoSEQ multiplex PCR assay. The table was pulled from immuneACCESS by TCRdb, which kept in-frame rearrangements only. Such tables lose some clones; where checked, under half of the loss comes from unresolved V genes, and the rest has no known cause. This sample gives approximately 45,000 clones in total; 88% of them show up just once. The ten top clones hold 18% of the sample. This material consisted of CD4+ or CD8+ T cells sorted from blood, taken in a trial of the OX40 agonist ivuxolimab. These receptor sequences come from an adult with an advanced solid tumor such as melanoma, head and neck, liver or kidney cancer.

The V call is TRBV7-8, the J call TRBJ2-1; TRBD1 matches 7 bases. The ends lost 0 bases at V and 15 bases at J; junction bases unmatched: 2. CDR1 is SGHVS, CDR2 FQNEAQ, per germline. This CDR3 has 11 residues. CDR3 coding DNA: TGTGCCAGCAGCTTAGCAGGGGGCCGGTTCTTC. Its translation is CASSLAGGRFF.

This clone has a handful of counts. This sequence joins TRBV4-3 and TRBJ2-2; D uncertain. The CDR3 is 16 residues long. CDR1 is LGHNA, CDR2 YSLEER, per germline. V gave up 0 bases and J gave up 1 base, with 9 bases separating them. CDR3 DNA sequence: TGCGCCAGCAGCCAAGATATGGCAGGGAACACCGGGGAGCTGTTTTTT. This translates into CASSQDMAGNTGELFF.